The entry that follows covers one T cell receptor (beta chain) sequence. No antigen is known for it. This was the immunoSEQ v4 assay. Sequenced by immunoSEQ multiplex PCR; TCRdb stores in-frame clones only, minus some. The sample lists almost 2,500 clones, approximately 78% occurring once. The germline gives CDR1 SEHNR, CDR2 FQNEAQ (reference sequence). V lost 1 base and J lost 4, with 11 bases in between. The CDR3 runs 14 residues. This specimen belongs to a study of T cells in placental villitis. Study results and caveats: Villitis of unknown etiology showed control-like CMV-specific clone frequencies, approximately 0.001 versus 0.011 in CMV.

This TCR derives from a human patient with infectious villitis; the placental T cells may come from both mother and fetus. The chain uses TRBV7-9 and TRBJ2-7; no reliable D call. Sequencing was done on a sample of placental tissue containing maternal and fetal cells. CDR3 nucleotides: TGTGCCAGCAGCTTAGTCCCTCCGTGGTACGAGCAGTACTTC. As protein: CASSLVPPWYEQYF.